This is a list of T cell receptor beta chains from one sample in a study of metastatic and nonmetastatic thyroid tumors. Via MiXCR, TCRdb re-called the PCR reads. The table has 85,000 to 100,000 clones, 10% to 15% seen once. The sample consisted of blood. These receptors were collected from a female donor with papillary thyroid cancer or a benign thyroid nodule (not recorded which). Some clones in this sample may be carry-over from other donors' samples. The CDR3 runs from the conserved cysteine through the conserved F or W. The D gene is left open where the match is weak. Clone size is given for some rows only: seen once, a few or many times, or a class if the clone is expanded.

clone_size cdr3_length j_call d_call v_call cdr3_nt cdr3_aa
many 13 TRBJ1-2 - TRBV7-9 TGTGCCAGCAGCTCCCAAATTAACTATGGCTACACCTTC CASSSQINYGYTF
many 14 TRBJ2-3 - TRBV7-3 TGTGCCAGCAGCTTAACCGGGACTACAGATACGCAGTATTTT CASSLTGTTDTQYF
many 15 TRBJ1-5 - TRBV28 TGTGCCAGCATCAACTCCAGGGTTATCAATCAGCCCCAGCATTTT CASINSRVINQPQHF
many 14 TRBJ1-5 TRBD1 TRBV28 TGTGCCACTACTAGGGACAGAACCAATCAGCCCCAGCATTTT CATTRDRTNQPQHF
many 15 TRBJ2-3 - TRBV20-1 TGCAGTGCTAGCCGGCGAGACAACAACACAGATACGCAGTATTTT CSASRRDNNTDTQYF
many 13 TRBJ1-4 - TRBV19 TGTGCCAGTAAACCAGGGCGTAATGAAAAACTGTTTTTT CASKPGRNEKLFF
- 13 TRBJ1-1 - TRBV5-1 TGCGCCAGCAGCTTGGGACCGGCCACTGAAGCTTTCTTT CASSLGPATEAFF
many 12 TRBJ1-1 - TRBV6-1 TGTGCCAGCAGTTTTTCTTCAGGTGAAGCTTTCTTT CASSFSSGEAFF
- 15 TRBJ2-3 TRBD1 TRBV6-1 TGTGCCAGCAGTCGGGACAGGGGAGGCACATATACGCAGTATTTT CASSRDRGGTYTQYF
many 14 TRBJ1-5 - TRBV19 TGTGCCAGTAGTATGGGTAGGGGCTTTCAGCCCCAGCATTTT CASSMGRGFQPQHF
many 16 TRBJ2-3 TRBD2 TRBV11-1 TGTGCCAGCAGCTTTCTTGCGGGAGCCATCACAGATACGCAGTATTTT CASSFLAGAITDTQYF
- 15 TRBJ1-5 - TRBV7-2 TGTGCCAGCAGCTTAGCCGGTACTCAAGGGCATCCCCAGCATTTT CASSLAGTQGHPQHF
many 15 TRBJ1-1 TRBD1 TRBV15 TGTGCCACCAGCAGAAGACAGGGGTTGAGGACTGAAGCTTTCTTT CATSRRQGLRTEAFF
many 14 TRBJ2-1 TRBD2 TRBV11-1 TGTGCCAGCAGCTACCTAGCGGGAGGGGTGGGGCAGTTCTTC CASSYLAGGVGQFF
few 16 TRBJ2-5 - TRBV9 TGTGCCAGCAGCGTAGCTGAAGAGCTGGCCCAAGAGACCCAGTACTTC CASSVAEELAQETQYF
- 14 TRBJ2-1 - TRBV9 TGTGCCAGCAGCGCCGTTACAGCCTACAATGAGCAGTTCTTC CASSAVTAYNEQFF
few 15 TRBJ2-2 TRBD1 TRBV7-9 TGTGCCAGCAGCCGGACAGGGGATGGCACCGGGGAGCTGCTTTTT CASSRTGDGTGELLF
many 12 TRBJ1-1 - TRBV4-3 TGCGCCAGCAGCCAGCCAGGGGTTCGAGCTTTCTTT CASSQPGVRAFF
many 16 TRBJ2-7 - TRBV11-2 TGTGCCAGCAGCTTAGGAGCACAGGGTAGCTCCTACGAGCAGTACTTC CASSLGAQGSSYEQYF
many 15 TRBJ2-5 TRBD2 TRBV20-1 TGCAGTGCTCCTCTAGCGGGAGGCCGAGGAGAGACCCAGTACTTC CSAPLAGGRGETQYF
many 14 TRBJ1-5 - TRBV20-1 TGCAGTGCTAGAGCGACAGTTAGCAATCAGCCCCAGCATTTT CSARATVSNQPQHF
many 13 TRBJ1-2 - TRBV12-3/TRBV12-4 TGTGCCAGCAGTGATGGAAGGGCCTATGGCTACACCTTC CASSDGRAYGYTF
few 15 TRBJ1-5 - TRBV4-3 TGCGCCAGCAGCCAAGACTGGGGGGCTCGTCAGCCCCAGCATTTT CASSQDWGARQPQHF
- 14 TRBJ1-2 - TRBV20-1 TGCAGTGCTAGAGATCTTCGGGCATACTATGGCTACACCTTC CSARDLRAYYGYTF
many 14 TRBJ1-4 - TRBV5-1 TGCGCCAGCAGCTTGGTTGGGCGAGGTGAAAAACTGTTTTTT CASSLVGRGEKLFF
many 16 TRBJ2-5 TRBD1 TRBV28 TGTGCCAGCAGTCGGCGGACAGGGTACCCCCAAGAGACCCAGTACTTC CASSRRTGYPQETQYF
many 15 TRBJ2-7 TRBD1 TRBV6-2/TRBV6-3 TGTGCCAGCACCTCATGGGGGACAGGGATCTACGAGCAGTACTTC CASTSWGTGIYEQYF
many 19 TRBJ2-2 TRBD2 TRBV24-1 TGTGCCACCAACGCGGATGGGACTAGCGGATACGCGAACACCGGGGAGCTGTTTTTT CATNADGTSGYANTGELFF
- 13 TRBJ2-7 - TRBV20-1 TGCAGTGCTATAGCGACTCATAACTACGAGCAGTACTTC CSAIATHNYEQYF
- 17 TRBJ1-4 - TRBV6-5 TGTGCCAGCAGTTACACCAGGGCAGCTGCAACTAATGAAAAACTGTTTTTT CASSYTRAAATNEKLFF
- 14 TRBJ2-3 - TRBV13 TGTGCCAGCAGCTTGGTAGGCCTAGAGGGTACGCAGTATTTT CASSLVGLEGTQYF
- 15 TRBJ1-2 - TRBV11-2 TGTGCCAGCAGGCGCGACAGGCTGACTAACTATGGCTACACCTTC CASRRDRLTNYGYTF
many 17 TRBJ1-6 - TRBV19 TGTGCCAGTAGTCCTCGACAGGAGAGCTCCTATAATTCACCCCTCCACTTT CASSPRQESSYNSPLHF
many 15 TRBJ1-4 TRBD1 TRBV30 TGTGCCTGGAGTGTACCGACAGGGTGGGATGAAAAACTGTTTTTT CAWSVPTGWDEKLFF
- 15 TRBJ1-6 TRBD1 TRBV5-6 TGTGCCAGCAGCTTCGGGGACAGGGTAGGGTCACCCCTCCACTTT CASSFGDRVGSPLHF
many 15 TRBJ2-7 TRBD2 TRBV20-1 TGCAGTGCCACGGGTTATAGCGGGAGGGCCGACGAGCAGTACTTC CSATGYSGRADEQYF
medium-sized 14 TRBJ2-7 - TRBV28 TGTGCCAGCAGCCCTATCGGGGCCGGCTACGAGCAGTACTTC CASSPIGAGYEQYF
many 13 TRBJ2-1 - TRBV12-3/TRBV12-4 TGTGCCAGCCGCGTTGGGACGTACAATGAGCAGTTCTTC CASRVGTYNEQFF
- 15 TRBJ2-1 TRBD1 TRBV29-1 TGCAGCGTTGAAGAACCGGGACAGGCCTACAATGAGCAGTTCTTC CSVEEPGQAYNEQFF
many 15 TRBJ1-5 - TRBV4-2 TGTGCCAGCAGCCAAGCAACAGGCGCCGATCAGCCCCAGCATTTT CASSQATGADQPQHF
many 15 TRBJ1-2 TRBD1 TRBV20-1 TGCAGTGCCCAGCCCCCTAGACAGGGAAACTATGGCTACACCTTC CSAQPPRQGNYGYTF
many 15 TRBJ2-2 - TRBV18 TGTGCCAGCTCATACTCAGGGGTGAACACCGGGGAGCTGTTTTTT CASSYSGVNTGELFF
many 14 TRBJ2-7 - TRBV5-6 TGTGCCAGTAGCCCAAGAACTAGCAACTACGAGCAGTACTTC CASSPRTSNYEQYF
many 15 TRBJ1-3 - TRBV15 TGTGCCACCAGCAGCGACAGCCGCTCTGGAAACACCATATATTTT CATSSDSRSGNTIYF
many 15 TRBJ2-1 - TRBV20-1 TGCAGTGCTAGTCCGAGGACAGATCACTCCGGGGAGCAGTTCTTC CSASPRTDHSGEQFF
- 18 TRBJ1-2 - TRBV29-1 TGCAGCGTTGAAGATGTTCAGGGGCTGCAATACCGAACCGGGGGCTACACCTTC CSVEDVQGLQYRTGGYTF